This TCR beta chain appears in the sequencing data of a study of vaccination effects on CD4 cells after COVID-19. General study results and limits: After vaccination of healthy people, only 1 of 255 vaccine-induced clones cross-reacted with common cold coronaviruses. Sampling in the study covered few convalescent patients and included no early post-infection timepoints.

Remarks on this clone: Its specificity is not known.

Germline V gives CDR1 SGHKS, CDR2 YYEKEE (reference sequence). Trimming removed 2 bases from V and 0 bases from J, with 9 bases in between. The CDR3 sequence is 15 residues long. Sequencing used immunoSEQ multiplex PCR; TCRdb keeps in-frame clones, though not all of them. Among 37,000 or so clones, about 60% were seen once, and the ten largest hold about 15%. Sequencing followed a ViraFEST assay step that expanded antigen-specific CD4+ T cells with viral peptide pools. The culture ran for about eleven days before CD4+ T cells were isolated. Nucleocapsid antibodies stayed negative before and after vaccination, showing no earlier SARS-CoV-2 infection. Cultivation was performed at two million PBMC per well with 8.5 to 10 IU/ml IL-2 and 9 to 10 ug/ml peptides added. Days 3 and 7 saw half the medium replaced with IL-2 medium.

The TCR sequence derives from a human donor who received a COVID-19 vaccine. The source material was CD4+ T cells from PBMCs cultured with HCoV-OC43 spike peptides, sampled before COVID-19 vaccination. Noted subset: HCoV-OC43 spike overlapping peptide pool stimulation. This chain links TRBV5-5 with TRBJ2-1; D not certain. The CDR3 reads CASSFRLSSYNEQFF. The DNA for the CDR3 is TGTGCCAGCAGCTTCCGTTTGAGCTCCTACAATGAGCAGTTCTTC. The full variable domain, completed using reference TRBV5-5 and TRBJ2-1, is DAGVTQSPTHLIKTRGQQVTLRCSPISGHKSVSWYQQVLGQGPQFIFQYYEKEERGRGNFPDRFSARQFPNYSSELNVNALLLGDSALYLCASSFRLSSYNEQFFGPGTRLTVL.